A selection of T cell receptor beta chains follows, all from one sample in a study of CD8 T cells in ankylosing spondylitis. TCRdb re-called the 5' RACE reads through MiXCR, storing one row per CDR3 protein. This table holds some 800,000 distinct CDR3 sequences, about an eighth found once. Sequencing was carried out using blood, either unsorted or a sorted T cell fraction (not recorded which). These receptors all come from a male donor with ankylosing spondylitis. Each CDR3 is given with its conserved first and last residue.

v_gene,j_gene,CDR3aa
TRBV6-1,TRBJ1-6,CASSEVNSENSPLHF
TRBV20-1,TRBJ2-1,CSAAAGGDTTRYNEQFF
TRBV6-1,TRBJ2-7,CASSRHYAGQNYEQYF
TRBV10-3,TRBJ1-6,CAISEVGQASSPLHF
TRBV5-5,TRBJ2-7,CASSLVPSVSYEQYF
TRBV29-1,TRBJ2-2,CSVDAGTDPRGELFF
TRBV10-3,TRBJ2-7,CATGWGGQSYEQYF
TRBV20-1,TRBJ2-5,CSARTSGSGETQYF
TRBV4-2,TRBJ2-2,CASSQKAGVFGELFF
TRBV20-1,TRBJ2-7,CSARDLLAGEVQYF
TRBV24-1,TRBJ2-1,CATSRGEISNEQFF
TRBV29-1,TRBJ2-5,CSVDPGTGETQYF
TRBV12-3/TRBV12-4,TRBJ2-2,CASTPGRGHTGELFF
TRBV20-1,TRBJ2-5,CSASKKSWYQETQYF
TRBV10-3,TRBJ1-2,CAIKPDRIYGYTF
TRBV20-1,TRBJ1-3,CSAFRTAGNTIYF
TRBV18,TRBJ1-5,CASSQLAGALNQPQHF
TRBV7-9,TRBJ2-5,CASSLISGTQTQYF
TRBV18,TRBJ1-3,CASSPPWTGRNTIYF
TRBV7-9,TRBJ1-6,CASSLGDNPANSPLHF
TRBV7-2,TRBJ2-3,CASSPNIAGLSTDTQYF
TRBV29-1,TRBJ2-1,CSVGGLAGGPSYNEQFF
TRBV5-1,TRBJ2-3,CASSNPGAFTDTQYF
TRBV29-1,TRBJ2-1,CSVGGIAGGWNNEQFF